The 20 T cell receptor beta chains presented below share a single source sample, sequenced in a study of cytomegalovirus exposure and HLA in healthy donors. 60 Vbeta and 13 Jbeta primers were used in PCR. Generated by immunoSEQ multiplex PCR, the TCRdb table keeps only in-frame clones and is missing some. In the table there are about 69,000 clones, around 76% of which are singletons. Input material: PBMCs. These receptors were collected from a man between 18 and 35 years old in good health and CMV-seronegative.

V gene TRBV7-8 combines with J gene TRBJ1-1; no firm D call. The CDR3 spans 13 residues. Trimming removed 0 bases from V and 7 bases from J, with 9 bases in between. Germline CDR1 is SGHVS and CDR2 is FQNEAQ. CDR3 amino acids: CASSLAVRREAFF. CDR3 coding DNA: TGTGCCAGCAGCTTAGCCGTTCGTCGTGAAGCTTTCTTT. The full variable domain, in which reference TRBV7-8 and TRBJ1-1 provide the parts outside the CDR3, is GAGVSQSPRYKVAKRGQDVALRCDPISGHVSLFWYQQALGQGPEFLTYFQNEAQLDKSGLPSDRFFAERPEGSVSTLKIQRTQQEDSAVYLCASSLAVRREAFFGQGTRLTVV.

This chain uses TRBV28 with TRBJ2-7; 7 nucleotides match TRBD1. Germline assignment: CDR1 MDHEN and CDR2 SYDVKM. V lost 6 bases, J lost 3 bases, and 5 bases stayed unmatched. This CDR3 region has 13 residues. The CDR3 sequence: CASRGPGGYEQYV. The CDR3 DNA reads TGTGCCAGCAGAGGTCCAGGGGGCTACGAGCAGTACGTC.

The V call is TRBV29-1, the J call TRBJ1-5, with 10 bases matching TRBD1. Per germline, CDR1 SQVTM and CDR2 ANQGSEA. There are 12 residues in the CDR3. The ends lost 6 bases at V and 7 bases at J; junction bases unmatched: 3. CDR3 amino acids: CSVRTGGQPQHF. DNA of the CDR3: TGCAGCGTCAGGACAGGGGGACAGCCCCAGCATTTT.

The rearrangement uses TRBV25-1 and TRBJ1-1, with D perhaps matching TRBD1 (6 bases). This CDR3 region has 11 residues. CDR1 and CDR2 from the germline V gene are MGHDK and SYGVNS. Trimming removed 8 bases at V and 5 bases at J, with 9 bases between. CDR3 bases: TGTGCCAGCTTCCAGGGGACTGAAGCTTTCTTT. Its protein is CASFQGTEAFF.

In its sample, this clone was seen once. The CDR3 region has the DNA TGTGCCAGCAGCCTAGGGCAGGGGGCGGGCCAAGAGACCCAGTACTTC. As protein: CASSLGQGAGQETQYF. This chain joins TRBV7-2 and TRBJ2-5; 8 bases are shared with TRBD1. The length of the CDR3 is 16 residues. With V trimmed by 5 bases and J by 1 base, 9 bases remained unmatched. CDR1 is SGHTA and CDR2 is FQGNSA in the germline V gene.

The chain joins TRBV19 to TRBJ2-3; the D gene is possibly TRBD1 (6 bases). CDR3 size: 13 residues. With 2 bases removed from V and 8 bases from J, the gap between germline ends came to 11 bases. Germline CDR1 is LNHDA and CDR2 is SQIVND (reference sequence). CDR3 nucleotide sequence: TGTGCCAGTAGTATAACAGGGTCTGGTACGCAGTATTTT. This translates into CASSITGSGTQYF.

V is TRBV29-1 and J is TRBJ1-3; 8 bases align to TRBD1. Germline CDR1 and CDR2: SQVTM and ANQGSEA. With 1 base clipped from V and 2 bases from J, the junction kept 4 bases outside the gene matches. This CDR3 spans 15 amino acids. The CDR3 is CSVEGETGAGNTIYF. The CDR3 DNA is TGCAGCGTTGAAGGGGAGACAGGGGCTGGAAACACCATATATTTT.

The chain uses TRBV4-2 and TRBJ2-4, with TRBD1 matching over 7 bases. J was trimmed by 1 base and V by 0 bases; bases with no gene match: 0. Germline CDR1 is LGHNA and CDR2 is YNFKEQ. The CDR3 consists of 15 residues. DNA of the CDR3: TGTGCCAGCAGCCAAGACAGGGGGGCCAAAAACATTCAGTACTTC. This sequence encodes CASSQDRGAKNIQYF.

The chain joins TRBV13 to TRBJ2-5; D gene uncertain. CDR1 and CDR2 (germline): PRHDT, FYEKMQ (reference sequence). Trimming took off 5 bases at V and 1 base at J, with 11 bases between the two ends. CDR3 length: 14 amino acids. The CDR3 DNA reads TGTGCCAGCAGCCCCCCTAACGGCCAAGAGACCCAGTACTTC. Residues: CASSPPNGQETQYF.

J is TRBJ2-2 and V is TRBV4-3; tentatively, D is TRBD2 (5 bases). This CDR3 is built from 16 residues. The V gene's germline CDR1 is LGHNA and CDR2 YSLEER. The V and J ends lost 4 bases and 1 base respectively, with 13 bases between them. The CDR3 region has the DNA TGCGCCAGCAGCCCTCCAGCGGAGGTGAACACCGGGGAGCTGTTTTTT. It encodes CASSPPAEVNTGELFF.

This chain connects TRBV18 to TRBJ1-2; 8 positions match TRBD1. Germline V gives CDR1 KGHSH, CDR2 LQKENI. This CDR3 has 14 amino acids. Unmatched junction bases numbered 2, after V lost 3 bases and J lost 2 bases. CDR3 loop: CASSPQGANYGYTF. The CDR3 nucleotides read TGTGCCAGCTCACCGCAGGGGGCAAACTATGGCTACACCTTC.

This clone was detected a few times. The chain joins TRBV6-1 to TRBJ2-7; D is undetermined. The CDR3 is 11 amino acids. The germline V gene encodes CDR1 MNHNS and CDR2 SASEGT. V shed 6 bases and J shed 6 bases, with 9 bases lying between them. This CDR3 reads CASSQSLEQYF. The CDR3 bases are TGTGCCAGCAGCCAAAGCCTCGAGCAGTACTTC.

V and J are TRBV9 and TRBJ1-3, with 8 bases matching TRBD1. With V trimmed by 5 bases and J by 2 bases, 9 bases remained unmatched. CDR3 length equals 16 residues. Germline CDR1 is SGDLS and CDR2 is YYNGEE. In DNA, the CDR3 is TGTGCCAGCAGTTTTACCACAGGGGGTGCTGGAAACACCATATATTTT. Translation: CASSFTTGGAGNTIYF.

The chain recombines TRBV6-1 with TRBJ1-1; D is uncertain. CDR3 size: 13 residues. CDR1 MNHNS and CDR2 SASEGT come from the germline V gene. With 9 bases removed from V and 4 bases from J, the gap between germline ends came to 15 bases. In DNA, the CDR3 is TGTGCCAGTTCCACTACGGGGTTCACTGAAGCTTTCTTT. Residues: CASSTTGFTEAFF.

This clone was picked up one time. This sequence joins TRBV28 and TRBJ1-2, with TRBD1 identical over 9 bases. Germline V gives CDR1 MDHEN, CDR2 SYDVKM. This CDR3 comprises 15 residues. V lost 4 bases to trimming and J lost 4 bases; unmatched junction nucleotides: 7. CDR3 nucleotide sequence: TGTGCCAGCAGTTCTGGACAGGGGACACTCTATGGCTACACCTTC. Translating it yields CASSSGQGTLYGYTF.

This chain links TRBV27 with TRBJ1-5; the match to TRBD1 covers 10 bases. Trimming at V came to 6 bases and at J to 4 bases, leaving 12 bases not matched to a gene. Germline-derived CDR1 and CDR2 are MNHEY and SMNVEV (reference sequence). CDR3 length: 17 residues. The CDR3 reads CASSESGDRGANQPQHF. CDR3 sequence (DNA): TGTGCCAGCAGCGAATCGGGGGACAGGGGAGCAAATCAGCCCCAGCATTTT.

In nucleotides, the CDR3 is TGTGCCAGCAGCTGGTCCGGGCTCGCGGGGGCAGATACGCAGTATTTT. Protein: CASSWSGLAGADTQYF. The genes are TRBV9 and TRBJ2-3; 7 bases agree with TRBD2. CDR3 length equals 16 residues. CDR1 and CDR2 from the germline V gene are SGDLS and YYNGEE. Trimming at V came to 4 bases and at J to 4 bases, leaving 12 bases not matched to a gene.

The chain joins TRBV7-8 to TRBJ1-2; 9 bases line up with TRBD1. The CDR3 has 14 amino acids. Germline lookup yields CDR1 SGHVS and CDR2 FQNEAQ. The V segment lost 5 bases and the J segment 8 bases; nucleotides outside the gene matches: 9. CDR3 coding DNA: TGTGCCAGCAGCGGGGGGACAGGGCGAGTGGGCTACACCTTC. It yields the protein CASSGGTGRVGYTF. Supplemented by reference TRBV7-8 and TRBJ1-2, the full variable domain reads GAGVSQSPRYKVAKRGQDVALRCDPISGHVSLFWYQQALGQGPEFLTYFQNEAQLDKSGLPSDRFFAERPEGSVSTLKIQRTQQEDSAVYLCASSGGTGRVGYTFGSGTRLTVV.

This rearrangement joins TRBV30 to TRBJ2-2; the match to TRBD2 covers 9 bases. In germline, CDR1 is GTSNPN, CDR2 SVGIG (reference sequence). The V and J ends lost 7 bases and 1 base, in that order; junction bases with no gene match: 7. There are 15 residues in the CDR3. The CDR3 reads CASSISGGNTGELFF. The CDR3 nucleotides read TGTGCCTCCTCTATTAGCGGGGGGAACACCGGGGAGCTGTTTTTT.

V and J are TRBV5-4 and TRBJ2-3; 8 nucleotides align to TRBD1. V lost 4 bases, J lost 0 bases, and 7 bases stayed unmatched. The CDR3 contains 16 residues. The germline CDR1 and CDR2 sequences are SGHNT and YYREEE (reference sequence). The CDR3 DNA is TGTGCCAGCAGCACAAACAGGGGGACTAGCACAGATACGCAGTATTTT. It is translated as CASSTNRGTSTDTQYF.